This T cell receptor (beta chain) was identified during a study of response to subunit inactivated influenza vaccine. This clonotype was counted at least ten times. TCRdb re-called the RT-PCR reads with MiXCR, one entry per CDR3 protein. In the table there are about 620,000 distinct CDR3 sequences, approximately 11% of which are singletons. These data also featured in a second study, about T cells expressing NK-cell markers. That report notes: The authors generated TCR beta cDNA through 5'RACE template switching with UMIs. Seven donors tested HCMV-seropositive and one tested seronegative among the eight sequenced.

The source was PBMCs from blood, collected on the day of vaccination. This receptor was taken from a man aged 50-59 years who received an inactivated influenza vaccine.

The CDR3 sequence: CAISAREIGQDSYEQYF. CDR3 in DNA: TGTGCCATCAGTGCGCGTGAAATAGGACAGGACTCCTACGAGCAGTACTTC. The chain uses TRBV10-3 and TRBJ2-7; 7 bases agree with TRBD1. The germline V gene encodes CDR1 ENHRY and CDR2 SYGVKD. Trimming took 4 bases from V and 0 from J; bases not matched to a gene: 12. CDR3 length: 17 amino acids.